This T cell receptor beta chain comes out of a study of blood T cells in healthy people across ages. A second PCR, run for roughly 6 to 11 cycles, used a sample-barcoded 5' primer plus a J-beta primer mix. MiXCR, run by TCRdb on the 5' RACE reads, gives a single entry per CDR3 protein. This table has about 1.5 million distinct CDR3 sequences, 35% to 45% appearing once. In germline, CDR1 is SGDLS, CDR2 YYNGEE. This CDR3 has 16 residues. Points on this clonotype: Its antigen is as yet unknown.

Study-level findings and limits: While age rose, TCR beta diversity per million T cells dropped in a roughly linear way.

The source of this sequence is a woman younger than 35 in good health. The chain is built from TRBV9 and TRBJ2-5; the match to TRBD2 covers 10 bases. The J call may be faulty, since TRBJ2-4 better matches the DNA end. Sample: blood. The CDR3 here is CASSVSSGGGKNIQYF. For the CDR3, the DNA is TGTGCCAGCAGCGTATCGAGCGGGGGGGGCAAAAACATTCAGTACTTC.